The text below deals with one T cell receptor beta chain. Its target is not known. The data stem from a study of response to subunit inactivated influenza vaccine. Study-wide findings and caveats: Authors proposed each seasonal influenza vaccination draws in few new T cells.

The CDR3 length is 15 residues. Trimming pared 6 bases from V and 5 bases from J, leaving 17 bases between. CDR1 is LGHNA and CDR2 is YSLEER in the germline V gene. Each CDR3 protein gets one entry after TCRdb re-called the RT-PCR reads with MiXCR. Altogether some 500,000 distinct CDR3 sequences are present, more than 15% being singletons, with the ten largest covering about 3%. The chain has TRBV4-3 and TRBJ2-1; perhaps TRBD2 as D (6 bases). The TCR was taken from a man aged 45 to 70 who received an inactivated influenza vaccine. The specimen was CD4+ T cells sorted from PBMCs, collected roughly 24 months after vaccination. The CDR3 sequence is CASSKMTVADNEQFF. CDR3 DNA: TGCGCCAGCAGTAAGATGACGGTAGCGGACAATGAGCAGTTCTTC.